This T cell receptor beta chain was sequenced for a study of blood T cell repertoires in COVID-19. Sequenced by immunoSEQ multiplex PCR; TCRdb stores in-frame clones only, minus some. The sample has about 120,000 clones, about 90% seen once. This CDR3 has 16 residues. CDR1 and CDR2 from the germline V gene are SGDLS and YYNGEE. V shed 1 base, J shed 6 bases, and the junction held 10 bases outside the gene matches. The origin of this receptor is a woman in her 70s with acute or convalescent COVID-19. V gene TRBV9 combines with J gene TRBJ2-3, with 8 bases lining up with TRBD2. The sample comprised peripheral blood. The chain's CDR3 is CASSVRVGGVVDTQYF. Written as DNA, the CDR3 is TGTGCCAGCAGCGTAAGGGTCGGGGGGGTTGTTGATACGCAGTATTTT.